This record looks at one TCR beta chain sequence and its context. The CDR3 loop spans 19 amino acids. The table came from immunoSEQ multiplex PCR; TCRdb's copy has only in-frame clones and leaves some out. The repertoire consists of about 110,000 clones, with roughly 88% occurring once and the leading ten covering roughly 4%. This specimen comes from a study of control samples from healthy donors and cancer patients. The specimen sequenced was PBMCs. This chain links TRBV21-1 with TRBJ1-3; the table's D call, TRBD1, has no DNA check behind it. TRBV21-1 is assigned pseudogene status. This clonotype originated in a woman in her sixties with lung cancer. The CDR3 bases are TGTGCCAGCAGCAAAGTAAAGGGGGATCCCAGTGGGACTGGAAACACCATATATTTT. The encoded protein is CASSKVKGDPSGTGNTIYF.